A single sample is the source of the 16 T cell receptor beta chains below, sequenced in a study of T cells in Graves' hyperthyroidism and ophthalmopathy. What was amplified from RNA transcripts were TCR beta CDR3 regions. First-round RT-PCR targeting the TCR CDR3 was performed with the HTBI primer set. From the multiplex PCR reads, TCRdb called clonotypes with MiXCR, one entry per CDR3 protein. The sample has a few hundred thousand distinct CDR3 sequences, approximately 14% seen once; the top ten hold roughly 14%. The sample consisted of blood. These receptor sequences come from a woman aged 40-49 years with Graves' hyperthyroidism that later progressed to Graves' ophthalmopathy.

This clonotype has a count of ten or more. V and J are TRBV10-3 and TRBJ2-7; D remains unclear. This CDR3 comprises 12 residues. Germline CDR1 ENHRY, CDR2 SYGVKD. Trimming cost V 6 bases and J 2 bases, with 8 bases left between them. The CDR3 reads CAISPYPYEQYF. In nucleotides, the CDR3 is TGTGCCATCAGCCCCTACCCCTACGAGCAGTACTTC.

This clonotype was detected many times. The V call is TRBV6-1, the J call TRBJ2-1; possible D gene TRBD2, 5 bases. The CDR3 is 14 amino acids. With 5 bases removed from V and 4 bases from J, the gap between germline ends came to 12 bases. The germline CDR1 and CDR2 sequences are MNHNS and SASEGT. CDR3 amino acids: CASSRGREYNEQFF. The CDR3 DNA follows: TGTGCCAGCAGTCGTGGCCGGGAATACAATGAGCAGTTCTTC.

This clonotype was recorded many times. CDR3 amino acids: CSARNNAGQVGGMSSYNEQFF. The CDR3 bases are TGCAGTGCTAGAAACAACGCGGGACAGGTGGGAGGAATGAGCTCCTACAATGAGCAGTTCTTC. The chain links TRBV20-1 to TRBJ2-1, with TRBD1 matching 8 bases. This CDR3 region has 21 residues. Trimming removed 2 bases from V and 0 bases from J; junction bases left unmatched: 21. The V gene's germline CDR1 is DFQATT and CDR2 SNEGSKA (reference sequence).

This clonotype was found many times. This chain links TRBV20-1 with TRBJ2-7; D possibly corresponds to TRBD1 (6 bases). The V end lost 2 bases, the J end lost 2 bases, and 10 bases lay between the germline ends. CDR1 and CDR2 from the germline V gene are DFQATT and SNEGSKA (reference sequence). This CDR3 has 13 residues. The CDR3 DNA follows: TGCAGTGCTAGAAACAGGGCTACCTACGAGCAGTACTTC. Residues: CSARNRATYEQYF.

This clonotype came up a few times. CDR3 nucleotide sequence: TGTGCCAGCAGTAAGGGACTTCTAGCGGACGCCTACAATGAGCAGTTCTTC. It encodes CASSKGLLADAYNEQFF. J is TRBJ2-1 and V is TRBV6-2 or TRBV6-3, with 7 bases lining up with TRBD2. This CDR3 spans 17 amino acids. With V trimmed by 5 bases and J by 2 bases, 12 bases remained unmatched. Germline V lookup: CDR1 MNHEY, CDR2 SVGEGT.

This clonotype was picked up many times. The rearrangement links TRBV28 to TRBJ1-1; maybe TRBD1 (5 bases). The V gene lost 8 bases and the J gene lost 3 bases, with 10 bases spanning the gap. The CDR3 totals 12 residues. Germline V gene lookup returns CDR1 MDHEN and CDR2 SYDVKM. DNA of the CDR3: TGTGCCAGCTGGGACTACCACACTGAAGCTTTCTTT. Its translation is CASWDYHTEAFF.

The V and J genes are TRBV7-3 and TRBJ2-2; the match to TRBD1 covers 8 bases. The CDR3 spans 16 residues. Looked up from germline, CDR1 is SGHTA and CDR2 is FQGTGA. Losses at the gene ends were 4 bases for V and 2 bases for J; bases not matched to a gene: 6. CDR3 protein: CASSSWTGSNTGELFF. The CDR3 DNA reads TGTGCCAGCAGCTCCTGGACAGGGTCCAACACCGGGGAGCTGTTTTTT.

The genes are TRBV6-1 and TRBJ2-7, with 10 bases that match TRBD2. Germline loops: CDR1 MNHNS, CDR2 SASEGT. This CDR3 is 17 amino acids long. V shed 4 bases and J 4 bases; nucleotides not matched to a gene: 13. This chain's CDR3 is CASSAASGRSVWYEQYF. DNA of the CDR3: TGTGCCAGCAGTGCGGCTAGCGGGAGATCTGTGTGGTACGAGCAGTACTTC.

This clonotype appeared many times. The CDR3 protein is CASSPLAGVYEQYF. The CDR3 bases are TGTGCCAGCAGCCCGCTAGCGGGAGTCTACGAGCAGTACTTC. The chain uses TRBV11-2 and TRBJ2-7; 10 bases are shared with TRBD2. The junction had 4 bases not matched to a gene; V was cut back by 5 bases and J by 3 bases. This CDR3 contains 14 residues. Germline lookup yields CDR1 SGHAT and CDR2 FQNNGV.

At least ten counts were recorded for this clonotype. The chain has TRBV9 and TRBJ2-3; D is perhaps TRBD1 (7 bases). Trimming removed 0 bases at V and 5 bases at J, with 19 bases between. Germline-derived CDR1 and CDR2 are SGDLS and YYNGEE. The CDR3 is 17 residues long. Here the CDR3 reads CASSVATRGEAGDTQYF. The CDR3 coding sequence is TGTGCCAGCAGCGTAGCTACCAGGGGGGAGGCAGGAGATACGCAGTATTTT.

Ten or more counts support this clonotype. V usage is TRBV12-3 or TRBV12-4 and J usage is TRBJ2-1; D unresolved. The CDR3 has 16 amino acids. V lost 5 bases and J 0 bases, leaving 14 bases between the germline ends. CDR3 coding DNA: TGTGCCAGCAGTCGACCTAGAGAGAGCTCCTACAATGAGCAGTTCTTC. It is translated as CASSRPRESSYNEQFF.

Ten or more counts support this clonotype. V is TRBV3-1 and J is TRBJ2-3, with 9 bases lining up with TRBD2. This CDR3 is 17 amino acids long. Germline V gives CDR1 LGHDT, CDR2 YNNKEL (reference sequence). The V and J ends lost 4 bases and 6 bases, in that order; junction bases with no gene match: 14. CDR3 amino acids: CASSLKSSGRSKDTQYF. CDR3 nucleotides: TGTGCCAGCAGCCTTAAGAGTAGCGGGAGATCAAAGGATACGCAGTATTTT.

In this sample, this clonotype turned up many times. The gene calls are TRBV11-2 and TRBJ2-1; possible D gene TRBD2, 5 bases. This CDR3 region has 14 residues. Trimming pared 1 base from V and 10 bases from J, leaving 14 bases between. CDR1 SGHAT and CDR2 FQNNGV come from the germline V gene. Here the CDR3 reads CASSLGELGWEQFF. DNA for the CDR3: TGTGCCAGCAGCTTAGGCGAACTAGGGTGGGAGCAGTTCTTC.

This clonotype was detected ten times or more. This chain connects TRBV28 to TRBJ2-5; possibly TRBD2 for D (5 bases). Trimming removed 5 bases at V and 4 bases at J, with 11 bases between. CDR1 and CDR2 (germline): MDHEN, SYDVKM. The CDR3 sequence is 13 residues long. CDR3 region: CASSGRGGETQYF. The CDR3 DNA sequence: TGTGCCAGCAGTGGACGGGGTGGAGAGACCCAGTACTTC. Drawing the rest from reference TRBV28 and TRBJ2-5, the complete variable domain is DVKVTQSSRYLVKRTGEKVFLECVQDMDHENMFWYRQDPGLGLRLIYFSYDVKMKEKGDIPEGYSVSREKKERFSLILESASTNQTSMYLCASSGRGGETQYFGPGTRLLVL.

Ten or more counts support this clonotype. The rearrangement links TRBV20-1 to TRBJ2-5; 12 positions match TRBD2. Germline CDR1 is DFQATT and CDR2 is SNEGSKA (reference sequence). V trimming: 1 base; J trimming: 2 bases; junction bases outside the gene matches: 5. The length of the CDR3 is 16 residues. CDR3 DNA sequence: TGCAGTGCTAGAGTGATAGGACTAGCGGGACAAGAGACCCAGTACTTC. Encoded protein: CSARVIGLAGQETQYF.

This clonotype was seen a handful of times. One end of the junction does not line up with germline, which may come from a read error. The chain recombines TRBV25-1 with TRBJ1-2; D uncertain. This CDR3 spans 16 amino acids. CDR1 and CDR2 from the germline V gene are MGHDK and SYGVNS. CDR3 in amino acids: CASSEFGTEDNYGCTF. CDR3 bases: TGTGCCAGCAGTGAATTTGGTACGGAGGATAACTATGGCTGCACCTTC.